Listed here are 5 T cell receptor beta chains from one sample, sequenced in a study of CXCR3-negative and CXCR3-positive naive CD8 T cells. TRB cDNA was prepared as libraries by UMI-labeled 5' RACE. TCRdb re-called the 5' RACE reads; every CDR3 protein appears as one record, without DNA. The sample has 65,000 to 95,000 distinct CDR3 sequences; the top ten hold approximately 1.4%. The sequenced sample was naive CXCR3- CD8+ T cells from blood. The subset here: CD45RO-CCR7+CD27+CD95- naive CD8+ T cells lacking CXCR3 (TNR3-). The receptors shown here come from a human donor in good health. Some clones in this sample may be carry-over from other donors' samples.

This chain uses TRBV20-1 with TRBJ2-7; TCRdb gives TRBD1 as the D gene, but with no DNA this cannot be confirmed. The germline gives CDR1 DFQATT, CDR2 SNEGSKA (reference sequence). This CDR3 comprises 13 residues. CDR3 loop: CSARDRENYEQYF.

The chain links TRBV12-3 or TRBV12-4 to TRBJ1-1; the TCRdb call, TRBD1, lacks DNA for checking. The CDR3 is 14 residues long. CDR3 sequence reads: CASSQDPGVPEAFF.

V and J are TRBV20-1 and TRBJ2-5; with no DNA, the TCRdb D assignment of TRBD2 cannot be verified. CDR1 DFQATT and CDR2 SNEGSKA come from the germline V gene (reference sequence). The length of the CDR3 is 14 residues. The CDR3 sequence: CSASLAGWEETQYF.

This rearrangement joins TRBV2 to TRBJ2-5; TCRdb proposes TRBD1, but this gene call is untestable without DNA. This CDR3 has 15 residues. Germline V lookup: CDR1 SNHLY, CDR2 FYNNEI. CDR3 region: CASSDPARGQETQYF. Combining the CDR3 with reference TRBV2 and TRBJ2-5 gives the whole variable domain EPEVTQTPSHQVTQMGQEVILRCVPISNHLYFYWYRQILGQKVEFLVSFYNNEISEKSEIFDDQFSVERPDGSNFTLKIRSTKLEDSAMYFCASSDPARGQETQYFGPGTRLLVL.

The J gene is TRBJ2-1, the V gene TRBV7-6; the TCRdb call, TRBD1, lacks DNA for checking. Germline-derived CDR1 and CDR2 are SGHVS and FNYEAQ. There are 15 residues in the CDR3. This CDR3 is CASTLGTGDYNEQFF.